This is a list of T cell receptor beta chains from one sample in a study of metastatic and nonmetastatic thyroid tumors. TCRdb re-clonotyped the PCR reads via MiXCR. The table has 15,000 to 20,000 clones, roughly 22% seen once. Sequenced material: adjacent normal tissue. The receptors shown here come from a female donor with papillary thyroid cancer or a benign thyroid nodule (not recorded which). Some clones in this sample may be carry-over from other donors' samples. CDR3s leave out the opening cysteine and the closing phenylalanine or tryptophan. The order of the fields is CDR3 protein, clone size, J gene, V gene. Size is stated for part of the rows, as once, few or many counts, or as a class when the clone is expanded.

CDR3 protein: ASSYPELNTEAF
clone size: few
J gene: TRBJ1-1
V gene: TRBV6-2/TRBV6-3

CDR3 protein: ASRGGGGYEQY
clone size: few
J gene: TRBJ2-7
V gene: TRBV6-2/TRBV6-3

CDR3 protein: ASIPDRSYGST
clone size: -
J gene: TRBJ1-2
V gene: TRBV7-8

CDR3 protein: ASSQDGGDTGNTIY
clone size: -
J gene: TRBJ1-3
V gene: TRBV4-2

CDR3 protein: ASSEAAGGQETQY
clone size: few
J gene: TRBJ2-5
V gene: TRBV6-1

CDR3 protein: SARDTGTGSGNTIY
clone size: many
J gene: TRBJ1-3
V gene: TRBV20-1

CDR3 protein: ASSLGPWGQTSYEQY
clone size: -
J gene: TRBJ2-7
V gene: TRBV7-2

CDR3 protein: ASSEPGWVRPGYT
clone size: few
J gene: TRBJ1-2
V gene: TRBV6-1

CDR3 protein: ASSREPTGELF
clone size: medium-sized
J gene: TRBJ2-2
V gene: TRBV5-1

CDR3 protein: SARYRN
clone size: -
J gene: TRBJ2-5
V gene: TRBV20-1

CDR3 protein: ASSSEDRAGNTIY
clone size: many
J gene: TRBJ1-3
V gene: TRBV4-3

CDR3 protein: ASRDVVDEQL
clone size: -
J gene: TRBJ2-1
V gene: TRBV5-1

CDR3 protein: ASSDPSQAGTGTIVEQF
clone size: many
J gene: TRBJ2-1
V gene: TRBV25-1

CDR3 protein: ATATGSSYNSPLH
clone size: medium-sized
J gene: TRBJ1-6
V gene: TRBV2

CDR3 protein: ASSQERGIGNTQY
clone size: few
J gene: TRBJ2-3
V gene: TRBV19

CDR3 protein: ASSFGAGFSPQH
clone size: -
J gene: TRBJ1-5
V gene: TRBV5-6

CDR3 protein: ASSGAGSLGTRYGYT
clone size: few
J gene: TRBJ1-2
V gene: TRBV2

CDR3 protein: ASSPSGNSEQF
clone size: many
J gene: TRBJ2-1
V gene: TRBV18

CDR3 protein: AGSPGRGPHQPQH
clone size: -
J gene: TRBJ1-5
V gene: TRBV3-1

CDR3 protein: ASSQEMVAGAEQY
clone size: many
J gene: TRBJ2-7
V gene: TRBV4-3

CDR3 protein: ASSRTSGRWYEQY
clone size: many
J gene: TRBJ2-7
V gene: TRBV5-4

CDR3 protein: ASSYSAGPNTGELF
clone size: few
J gene: TRBJ2-2
V gene: TRBV6-5

CDR3 protein: ASSPGVGAERYEQY
clone size: -
J gene: TRBJ2-7
V gene: TRBV4-1

CDR3 protein: AWSMLSSGANVLT
clone size: -
J gene: TRBJ2-6
V gene: TRBV30

CDR3 protein: SARDQAGGSYNEQF
clone size: -
J gene: TRBJ2-1
V gene: TRBV20-1

CDR3 protein: ASSSCLGASGESYNEQF
clone size: many
J gene: TRBJ2-1
V gene: TRBV7-7

CDR3 protein: ASRPWENTEAF
clone size: -
J gene: TRBJ1-1
V gene: TRBV27

CDR3 protein: ASSRRLDRQRVGYEQY
clone size: -
J gene: TRBJ2-7
V gene: TRBV5-6

CDR3 protein: ASSYSGRGPQTQY
clone size: few
J gene: TRBJ2-5
V gene: TRBV6-5

CDR3 protein: ASSWDGDNEKLF
clone size: -
J gene: TRBJ1-4
V gene: TRBV5-1

CDR3 protein: ASSTQGDAGELF
clone size: -
J gene: TRBJ2-2
V gene: TRBV19

CDR3 protein: ASSLQGEALYEQY
clone size: -
J gene: TRBJ2-7
V gene: TRBV7-8

CDR3 protein: ASSLTGEAYNEQF
clone size: few
J gene: TRBJ2-1
V gene: TRBV5-1

CDR3 protein: ASSLDQGTEAF
clone size: -
J gene: TRBJ1-1
V gene: TRBV11-2

CDR3 protein: ASSLTGGGRDTQY
clone size: -
J gene: TRBJ2-3
V gene: TRBV7-3

CDR3 protein: ASSLQGGGPNTDTQY
clone size: -
J gene: TRBJ2-3
V gene: TRBV12-3/TRBV12-4

CDR3 protein: ASSSAGTGNYGYT
clone size: -
J gene: TRBJ1-2
V gene: TRBV5-5